This TCR beta chain comes out of a study of regulatory T cells in long-lasting Graves disease (dated by TCRdb to about 2021). In terms of the full investigation: Persistent Graves' disease was defined as antithyroid drug treatment for over 5 years with persistently positive TSH receptor autoantibodies. The study was registered as a clinical trial and conducted in China. This study used TCR sequencing and RNA sequencing of peripheral blood to compare persistent Graves' disease patients against newly diagnosed Graves' disease patients. Persistent Graves' disease patients in the clinical cohort had taken antithyroid drugs for 9.5 to 13 years on average. A total of roughly 35 samples underwent TCR sequencing, from roughly 13 patients with persistent Graves' disease and some 20 patients with newly diagnosed Graves' disease. Overall study results and their limits: Peripheral blood alone was examined, since thyroid tissue, which constituted the primary lesion, could not be accessed. Persistent Graves' disease patients showed lower TCR Shannon entropy and fewer highly expanded clones than newly diagnosed patients, suggesting clonal expansion. The authors noted that the small sample size was a limitation that may lower accuracy. Only the TCR beta chain was sequenced and analyzed. Patients with persistent disease shared more public clonotypes (about 2,900) than newly diagnosed patients did (around 930). TRBV28, TRBJ1-2 and TRBJ2-5 were preferentially used in persistent disease, while TRBV20-1 and TRBJ2-1 were favored in newly diagnosed disease.

Libraries came from multiplex PCR. Sequencing used an Illumina HiSeq 4000. CDR3 regions were amplified by Arm-PCR with iRepertoire HTBI primers to construct TCR beta libraries. Before sequencing, the PCR products went through gel purification. The authors' analysis ran thus. Gene usage analysis of CDR3 amino acid clonotypes relied on the 60 or so TRBV and about 15 TRBJ segments identified across samples. COPE and FqMerger were used to merge the filtered high-quality paired reads into contigs. BLAST was used to align contigs to the IMGT TRBV, TRBD and TRBJ reference genes, and CDR3 was defined following IMGT. Highly expanded clones were defined as clonotypes with a frequency above 0.1%. Repertoire diversity was measured by Shannon entropy, and V-J evenness by the Gini coefficient. A clonotype was considered public if more than one individual shared it. Through fastp at Q25 and MiXCR, TCRdb rebuilt clones from the public reads, retaining in-frame beta chains. Rows are unified per CDR3 protein, each entry keeping the most common DNA and genes. These V and J calls are TCRdb output, not the study's own analysis. The sample data list about half a million distinct CDR3 sequences, and less than 25% of these were observed just once. The biggest ten clones account for 10% to 15% of the sample.

A note on this clonotype: Its antigen is unknown. No per-base quality is available; no much larger clone lies one base away.

In the paper's terms, the time point label means: persistent/refractory GD, antithyroid drugs over 5 years with positive TRAb. For both TCR sequencing and RNA sequencing, RNA was extracted from PBMCs in TRIzol. The diagnosis of Graves' disease was made according to American Thyroid Association guidelines. Recruitment of patients was carried out at an endocrinology department in Xi'an, China. From each patient, approximately 10 milliliters of peripheral blood was collected into an EDTA anticoagulant tube. Ficoll Paque Plus density gradient separation was used to isolate PBMCs, and no further T cell sorting was performed. An Agilent 2100 Bioanalyzer and agarose gel were used to check RNA quality, and a NanoDrop 2000 was used to measure RNA concentration. Trimming removed 6 bases from V and 7 bases from J, leaving 11 bases between the germline ends. From the cysteine through the phenylalanine, the CDR3 covers 12 amino acids. The DNA shown is the 36-base CDR3, in frame from base 1. CDR1 ENHRY and CDR2 SYGVKD were looked up in the germline V gene.

The sequence was obtained from a female donor with Graves disease. The chain employs TRBV10-3 and TRBJ2-3; no confident D gene assignment can be made. Material: peripheral blood mononuclear cells (PBMCs), obtained when the disease was refractory, from a patient treated with antithyroid drugs. The base sequence is TGTGCCATCAGCCCCGACGCCTATACGCAGTATTTT. Its protein is CAISPDAYTQYF.